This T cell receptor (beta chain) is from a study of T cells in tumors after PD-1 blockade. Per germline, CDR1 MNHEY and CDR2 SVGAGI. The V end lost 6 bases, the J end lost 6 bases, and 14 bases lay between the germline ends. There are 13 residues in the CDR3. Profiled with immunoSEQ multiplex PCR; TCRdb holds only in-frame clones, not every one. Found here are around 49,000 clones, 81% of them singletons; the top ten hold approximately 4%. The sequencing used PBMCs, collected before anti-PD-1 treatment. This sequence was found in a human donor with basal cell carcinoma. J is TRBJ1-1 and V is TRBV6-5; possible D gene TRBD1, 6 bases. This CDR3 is CASRGTGWAEAFF. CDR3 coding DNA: TGTGCCAGCAGGGGCACAGGGTGGGCTGAAGCTTTCTTT.